A selection of T cell receptor beta chains follows, all from one sample in a study of CXCR3-negative and CXCR3-positive naive CD8 T cells. No DNA is given; TCRdb re-called the 5' RACE reads and lists each CDR3 protein once. The sample totals 130,000 or so distinct CDR3 sequences. The sample taken for sequencing was naive CXCR3- CD8+ T cells from blood. The receptor source for this set is a human donor in good health. Some clones in this sample may be carry-over from other donors' samples. Both conserved end residues are part of each CDR3. Each record gives: V gene, J gene, CDR3 protein.

TRBV21-1,TRBJ1-5,CASSKKGDRVCFTGNQPQHF
TRBV7-9,TRBJ2-1,CASSLSPTGVSHNEQFF
TRBV7-2,TRBJ2-3,CASSSTPEWGGSTDTQYF
TRBV5-1,TRBJ2-1,CASSLVADGSYNEQFF
TRBV9,TRBJ2-7,CASSPHTGNEQYF
TRBV9,TRBJ2-1,CASSPTLAGAGEQFF
TRBV28,TRBJ2-5,CASSFLAGGFQETQYF
TRBV19,TRBJ2-7,CASSPPPGTGFSYEQYF
TRBV27,TRBJ2-3,CASSPFRGRAGGTDTQYF
TRBV4-1,TRBJ2-7,CASSHHSGRIYEQYF